The 27 T cell receptor beta chains below come from one sample, sequenced in a study of blood T cell repertoires in COVID-19. TCRdb's copy holds only in-frame clones and misses some; the assay was immunoSEQ multiplex PCR. The sample includes roughly 230,000 clones, approximately 81% of them seen just once. Sequencing used peripheral blood. These receptors were obtained from an elderly woman with acute or convalescent COVID-19.

The chain combines TRBV19 with TRBJ1-5; 9 bases match TRBD1. V shed 4 bases and J 11 bases; nucleotides not matched to a gene: 9. The CDR3 is 14 amino acids. CDR1 and CDR2 from the germline V gene are LNHDA and SQIVND (reference sequence). The CDR3 protein is CASSNRGLKVSQHF. Written as DNA, the CDR3 is TGTGCCAGTAGTAACAGGGGGCTCAAGGTGTCCCAGCATTTT.

V gene TRBV7-8 combines with J gene TRBJ2-5; TRBD2 matches 11 bases. Germline V CDR1 and CDR2: SGHVS, FQNEAQ. Trimming took 4 bases from V and 5 from J; bases not matched to a gene: 12. CDR3 size: 17 residues. The CDR3 region is CASSSRDLSGRGETQYF. In DNA, the CDR3 is TGTGCCAGCAGCTCGAGGGACCTTAGCGGGAGGGGCGAGACCCAGTACTTC.

This clone was counted a few times. The genes are TRBV3-1 (or the pseudogene TRBV3-2) and TRBJ1-2; D is undetermined. CDR1 is LGHDT, CDR2 YNNKEL, per germline (reference sequence). Trimming removed 5 bases from V and 8 bases from J, with 9 bases in between. The CDR3 runs to 11 residues. CDR3 protein: CASSNLEGYTF. The CDR3 DNA follows: TGTGCCAGCAGCAACTTGGAGGGCTACACCTTC.

The chain couples TRBV3-1 (or the pseudogene TRBV3-2) to TRBJ1-2; 7 nucleotides agree with TRBD1. J lost 6 bases, V lost 4 bases, and 8 bases had no gene match. Germline CDR1 reads LGHDT; CDR2 reads YNNKEL (reference sequence). The CDR3 runs to 14 residues. The CDR3 nucleotides read TGTGCCAGCAGCCTAACCGGGACAGAGGATGGCTACACCTTC. It encodes CASSLTGTEDGYTF.

This clone came up many times. The genes are TRBV7-6 and TRBJ2-7, with D unclear. Germline CDR1 is SGHVS and CDR2 is FNYEAQ. V lost 4 bases and J 1 base, leaving 8 bases between the germline ends. CDR3 length: 13 amino acids. DNA for the CDR3: TGTGCCAGCAGCTCCGGTAGTTCCTACGAGCAGTACTTC. Amino acids: CASSSGSSYEQYF.

The V and J genes are TRBV19 and TRBJ1-5; D is possibly TRBD1 (6 bases). V was pared by 6 bases and J by 0 bases, with 12 bases between. Germline V gives CDR1 LNHDA, CDR2 SQIVND (reference sequence). The CDR3 spans 15 residues. CDR3 loop: CASRIQGNSNQPQHF. Written as DNA, the CDR3 is TGTGCCAGTAGGATACAGGGAAATAGCAATCAGCCCCAGCATTTT.

This clone was recorded only once. The gene calls are TRBV18 and TRBJ2-5, with D maybe TRBD1 (6 bases). This CDR3 region has 14 residues. Trimming left V 3 bases short and J 5 bases short, with 13 bases between. CDR1 and CDR2 from the germline V gene are KGHSH and LQKENI. The CDR3 nucleotides read TGTGCCAGCTCACCTAGGGACACCCGTGAGACCCAGTACTTC. The encoded protein is CASSPRDTRETQYF.

This chain joins TRBV2 and TRBJ2-3; D unresolved. The ends were cut back, 4 bases at V and 2 bases at J, with 10 bases in the middle. Germline CDR1 reads SNHLY; CDR2 reads FYNNEI. This CDR3 comprises 14 residues. This chain's CDR3 is CASSVRDSTDTQYF. Written as DNA, the CDR3 is TGTGCCAGCAGTGTAAGAGACTCCACAGATACGCAGTATTTT.

The chain carries TRBV18 and TRBJ1-6; 7 positions match TRBD1. With 3 bases clipped from V and 14 bases from J, the junction kept 13 bases outside the gene matches. Germline CDR1 KGHSH, CDR2 LQKENI. The length of the CDR3 is 15 residues. DNA for the CDR3: TGTGCCAGCTCACCTGGGACAGCCTTGCCAGGCACCCTCCACTTT. Translating gives CASSPGTALPGTLHF. The complete variable domain, with remaining parts taken from reference TRBV18 and TRBJ1-6, reads NAGVMQNPRHLVRRRGQEARLRCSPMKGHSHVYWYRQLPEEGLKFMVYLQKENIIDESGMPKERFSAEFPKEGPSILRIQQVVRGDSAAYFCASSPGTALPGTLHFGNGTRLTVT.

This chain links TRBV5-4 with TRBJ2-3; perhaps TRBD1 as D (6 bases). The length of the CDR3 is 12 residues. V was clipped by 1 base and J by 9 bases, with 9 bases between them. Germline CDR1 SGHNT, CDR2 YYREEE (reference sequence). The CDR3 is CASSLSQGTQYF. In DNA form, the CDR3 reads TGTGCCAGCAGCTTGTCGCAGGGGACGCAGTATTTT. The full variable domain, rest sourced from reference TRBV5-4 and TRBJ2-3, is ETGVTQSPTHLIKTRGQQVTLRCSSQSGHNTVSWYQQALGQGPQFIFQYYREEENGRGNFPPRFSGLQFPNYSSELNVNALELDDSALYLCASSLSQGTQYFGPGTRLTVL.

The CDR3 region has the DNA TGTGCCAGCAGTGAACTGGGACCGCTCGCGGGGAACACCATATATTTT. Translation: CASSELGPLAGNTIYF. This sequence joins TRBV2 and TRBJ1-3; the D gene is possibly TRBD1 (5 bases). CDR1 and CDR2 (germline): SNHLY, FYNNEI. Deletions cut 2 bases from V and 7 bases from J, with 18 bases between. This CDR3 is built from 16 residues.

The rearrangement joins TRBV9 to TRBJ2-1; 11 nucleotides align to TRBD1. The V and J ends lost 4 bases and 2 bases, in that order; junction bases with no gene match: 2. The length of the CDR3 is 15 residues. Germline V CDR1 and CDR2: SGDLS, YYNGEE. CDR3 loop: CASSTGQGAYNEQFF. The CDR3 DNA reads as TGTGCCAGCAGCACGGGACAGGGGGCCTACAATGAGCAGTTCTTC. Together with reference TRBV9 and TRBJ2-1, the CDR3 gives the full variable domain: DSGVTQTPKHLITATGQRVTLRCSPRSGDLSVYWYQQSLDQGLQFLIQYYNGEERAKGNILERFSAQQFPDLHSELNLSSLELGDSALYFCASSTGQGAYNEQFFGPGTRLTVL.

The chain employs TRBV6-5 and TRBJ2-3; a weak D match, TRBD1 (6 bases). The CDR3 extends over 14 amino acids. Germline V lookup: CDR1 MNHEY, CDR2 SVGAGI. V shed 6 bases and J shed 2 bases, with 12 bases lying between them. The CDR3 loop reads CASRGAPYTDTQYF. The CDR3 nucleotides read TGTGCCAGCAGGGGGGCCCCTTACACAGATACGCAGTATTTT.

The chain couples TRBV6-5 to TRBJ1-4; 9 bases align to TRBD1. Trimming at V came to 6 bases and at J to 8 bases, leaving 7 bases not matched to a gene. The CDR3 loop spans 14 amino acids. Germline values: CDR1 MNHEY, CDR2 SVGAGI. The CDR3, as DNA: TGTGCCAGCAGCGCACAGGGGGCGCGAGAAAAACTGTTTTTT. This translates into CASSAQGAREKLFF.

In this sample, this clone turned up once. The chain joins TRBV3-1 (or the pseudogene TRBV3-2) to TRBJ2-1, with a weak D call TRBD2 (6 bases). Trimming cost V 6 bases and J 0 bases, with 12 bases left between them. The CDR3 spans 15 residues. Per germline, CDR1 LGHDT and CDR2 YNNKEL (reference sequence). The DNA for the CDR3 is TGTGCCAGCAGATTTGACGGGAGCTCCTACAATGAGCAGTTCTTC. Its translation is CASRFDGSSYNEQFF.

The chain carries TRBV3-1 (or the pseudogene TRBV3-2) and TRBJ2-3, with 14 nucleotides matching TRBD2. Per germline, CDR1 LGHDT and CDR2 YNNKEL (reference sequence). The CDR3 has 16 amino acids. The ends lost 3 bases at V and 5 bases at J; junction bases unmatched: 4. The DNA of the CDR3 is TGTGCCAGCAGCCATGGGACTAGCGGGAGAGTAGATACGCAGTATTTT. Its translation: CASSHGTSGRVDTQYF.

The gene calls are TRBV5-4 and TRBJ2-1; TRBD2 might be the D (5 bases). Trimming stripped 0 bases from V and 8 bases from J, with 9 bases between. CDR3 length: 13 residues. The V gene's germline CDR1 is SGHNT and CDR2 YYREEE (reference sequence). The CDR3 here is CASSLAFGDEQFF. DNA of the CDR3: TGTGCCAGCAGCTTGGCCTTCGGGGATGAGCAGTTCTTC.

This chain connects TRBV7-2 to TRBJ2-5; possible D gene TRBD1, 6 bases. Germline CDR1 reads SGHTA; CDR2 reads FQGNSA. Trimming took 1 base from V and 5 from J, leaving 11 bases between them. This CDR3 comprises 14 residues. The CDR3 reads CASSLGGPGETQYF. In DNA, the CDR3 is TGTGCCAGCAGCTTAGGGGGGCCTGGGGAGACCCAGTACTTC.

The chain uses TRBV24-1 and TRBJ2-3; 9 nucleotides line up with TRBD1. The CDR3 contains 17 residues. V shed 9 bases and J 2 bases; nucleotides not matched to a gene: 14. Germline lookup yields CDR1 KGHDR and CDR2 SFDVKD. CDR3 sequence: CATSPHGTGFTTDTQYF. The CDR3, as DNA: TGTGCCACCTCTCCCCACGGGACAGGGTTTACCACAGATACGCAGTATTTT.

The chain combines TRBV7-2 with TRBJ1-4, with TRBD1 matching 8 bases. In germline, CDR1 is SGHTA, CDR2 FQGNSA. This CDR3 comprises 13 residues. The junction had 4 bases not matched to a gene; V was cut back by 5 bases and J by 8 bases. The CDR3 region is CASSTGGGEKLFF. Written as DNA, the CDR3 is TGTGCCAGCAGCACAGGGGGTGGCGAAAAACTGTTTTTT.

The genes are TRBV2 and TRBJ2-5; tentative D call: TRBD1 (5 bases). The CDR3 totals 13 residues. Trimming pared 1 base from V and 4 bases from J, leaving 7 bases between. Germline assignment: CDR1 SNHLY and CDR2 FYNNEI. This CDR3 is CASSEDRRETQYF. The CDR3 bases are TGTGCCAGCAGTGAAGACAGGAGAGAGACCCAGTACTTC. The full variable domain, rest sourced from reference TRBV2 and TRBJ2-5, is EPEVTQTPSHQVTQMGQEVILRCVPISNHLYFYWYRQILGQKVEFLVSFYNNEISEKSEIFDDQFSVERPDGSNFTLKIRSTKLEDSAMYFCASSEDRRETQYFGPGTRLLVL.

This sequence joins TRBV12-2 and TRBJ2-7; TRBD2, the D gene given by the table, was not confirmed from the DNA. TRBV12-2 is given as a pseudogene. The CDR3 is 16 amino acids. The chain's CDR3 is CASRLRRLAGPKEQYF. CDR3 nucleotides: TGTGCAAGTCGCTTACGCCGACTAGCGGGACCTAAGGAGCAGTACTTC.

This chain uses TRBV2 with TRBJ2-5; 7 nucleotides align to TRBD1. This CDR3 region has 14 residues. In germline, CDR1 is SNHLY, CDR2 FYNNEI. The V and J ends lost 8 bases and 3 bases, in that order; junction bases with no gene match: 9. CDR3 amino acids: CASLSGQNKETQYF. The CDR3 nucleotides read TGTGCCAGCCTTTCGGGACAGAATAAAGAGACCCAGTACTTC.

The chain joins TRBV6-6 to TRBJ2-1; perhaps TRBD1 as D (6 bases). The CDR3 is made up of 13 amino acids. Germline assignment: CDR1 MNHNY and CDR2 SVGAGI (reference sequence). V dropped 7 bases and J dropped 8 bases, with 15 bases sitting between them. CDR3 region: CASKGDPMDEQFF. Here the CDR3 DNA reads TGTGCCAGCAAGGGGGACCCGATGGATGAGCAGTTCTTC.

The chain couples TRBV4-2 to TRBJ2-5, with 8 bases lining up with TRBD1. CDR1 LGHNA and CDR2 YNFKEQ come from the germline V gene. V shed 0 bases and J 3 bases; nucleotides not matched to a gene: 15. The CDR3 runs 19 residues. The CDR3 loop is CASSQDLRGRQGSKETQYF. CDR3 DNA: TGTGCCAGCAGCCAAGATTTAAGGGGGAGACAGGGGTCAAAAGAGACCCAGTACTTC.

The chain uses TRBV18 and TRBJ2-2; D may be TRBD1 (5 bases). The V end was cut by 4 bases, the J end by 6 bases, with 12 bases between. Germline V lookup: CDR1 KGHSH, CDR2 LQKENI. The CDR3 covers 14 residues. The CDR3: CASSQNGQAGELFF. The CDR3 DNA follows: TGTGCCAGCTCACAAAATGGACAAGCCGGGGAGCTGTTTTTT.

This clone was detected only a few times. This sequence joins TRBV25-1 and TRBJ2-1, with D possibly matching TRBD2 (5 bases). Germline loops: CDR1 MGHDK, CDR2 SYGVNS. V was pared by 4 bases and J by 6 bases, with 13 bases between. This CDR3 has 14 residues. The CDR3 loop reads CASSASNSVNEQFF. CDR3 nucleotides: TGTGCCAGCAGTGCAAGTAATAGCGTCAATGAGCAGTTCTTC.